This is a list of T cell receptor beta chains from one sample in a study of T cells in Graves' hyperthyroidism and ophthalmopathy. TCRdb re-called the multiplex PCR reads through MiXCR, storing one row per CDR3 protein. This sample yields 250,000 to 300,000 distinct CDR3 sequences, of which roughly an eighth are seen a single time; roughly 8.2% belongs to the top ten. Sequenced input: blood. All receptors derive from a woman aged 40 to 50 with Graves' hyperthyroidism. The CDR3 runs from the conserved cysteine through the conserved F or W. Each record gives: D gene, V gene, J gene, clone size, CDR3 DNA, CDR3 protein. The D gene is left open where the match is weak. Only part of the rows carry a size: once, few, many, or a class if the clone is expanded.

TRBD1	TRBV25-1	TRBJ2-7	few	TGTGCCAGCAGTGGAGGACGGACAGGGCTCTCCTACGAGCAGTACTTC	CASSGGRTGLSYEQYF
.	TRBV20-1	TRBJ2-1	many	TGCAGTGCTCCCACGGACAGAAATGAGCAGTTCTTC	CSAPTDRNEQFF
.	TRBV30	TRBJ1-2	many	TGTGCCTGGAGTGTATTGCGGAACTATGGCTACACCTTC	CAWSVLRNYGYTF
.	TRBV9	TRBJ2-5	.	TGTGCCAGCAGCGTAGGAGAGCAGCTGGAGACCCAGTACTTC	CASSVGEQLETQYF
TRBD2	TRBV27	TRBJ2-1	many	TGTGCCAGCAGCGACAGTTTAGGACTAGCCTTGGAGCAGTTCTTC	CASSDSLGLALEQFF
TRBD2	TRBV10-2	TRBJ2-1	few	TGCGCCAGCAGCTCGGGAGGTGGATCTGAGCAGTTCTTC	CASSSGGGSEQFF
TRBD1	TRBV20-1	TRBJ1-1	.	TGCAGTGCTAGAGACCGAACAGGGGGCTCGAACACTGAAGCTTTCTTT	CSARDRTGGSNTEAFF
.	TRBV4-2	TRBJ1-1	once	TGTGCCAGCAGCCAAAGGATCGCGAACACTGAAGCTTTCTTT	CASSQRIANTEAFF
.	TRBV11-2	TRBJ2-5	.	TGTGCCAGCAGCTTAGGAACCGGAGCTCCAGAGACCCAGTACTTC	CASSLGTGAPETQYF
.	TRBV12-3/TRBV12-4	TRBJ2-3	many	TGTGCCAGCAGTCGGGACCGGGCGGGTAGCACAGATACGCAGTATTTT	CASSRDRAGSTDTQYF
.	TRBV7-2	TRBJ2-6	.	TGTGCCAGCAGCCCCGGGATCACTTCTGGGGCCAACGTCCTGACTTTC	CASSPGITSGANVLTF
.	TRBV10-3	TRBJ2-1	.	TGTGCCATCAGATCTAGTGCTTACAATGAGCAGTTCTTC	CAIRSSAYNEQFF
.	TRBV6-1	TRBJ1-2	many	TGTGCCAGCAGTTTGATCCAGGGGAGCAGGGATGGCTACACCTTC	CASSLIQGSRDGYTF
.	TRBV3-1	TRBJ2-7	many	TGTGCCAGCAGCCAAGGGTACCGAGAGCAGTACTTC	CASSQGYREQYF
.	TRBV19	TRBJ1-3	.	TGTGCCAGTAAGGTGGGGGACACCATATATTTT	CASKVGDTIYF
.	TRBV2	TRBJ1-1	many	TGTGCCAGCACCTTACAGGGGAACACTGAAGCTTTCTTT	CASTLQGNTEAFF
.	TRBV19	TRBJ1-2	.	TGTGCCAGCCATTTCCGAAGTAACTATGGCTACACCTTC	CASHFRSNYGYTF
.	TRBV6-1	TRBJ2-5	many	TGTGCCAGCACGTCCCGGGACCTTTTAGGGGGGACCCAGTACTTC	CASTSRDLLGGTQYF
TRBD1	TRBV7-2	TRBJ2-5	few	TGTGCCAGCAGCTCTTCAGGGGGCCGAAGAAGCTTTAAAGAGACCCAGTACTTC	CASSSSGGRRSFKETQYF
TRBD1	TRBV18	TRBJ2-1	few	TGTGCCAGCTCAGAGACTTGGGGACAGGGCCACAATGAGCAGTTCTTC	CASSETWGQGHNEQFF
.	TRBV11-3	TRBJ2-5	many	TGTGCCAGCAGCCCTCGGGACACCCACGGGGAGACCCAGTACTTC	CASSPRDTHGETQYF
.	TRBV27	TRBJ1-4	many	TGTGCCAGCAGTTCGTACCCTGGGGCTAATGAAAAACTGTTTTTT	CASSSYPGANEKLFF
.	TRBV28	TRBJ2-2	.	TGTGCCAGCAGACTCGGGACTCTTAGGGCCGGGGAGCTGTTTTTT	CASRLGTLRAGELFF
.	TRBV11-2	TRBJ2-3	many	TGTGCCAGCAGCTTGTGGCAGTCCACAGATACGCAGTATTTT	CASSLWQSTDTQYF
.	TRBV3-1	TRBJ1-4	many	TGTGCCAGCAGCCACCCAGGGCTCGGAGAAAAACTGTTTTTT	CASSHPGLGEKLFF
TRBD2	TRBV15	TRBJ2-5	many	TGTGCCACCAGCAGAGATCTAAGCGGGAGGGCCTTAGAGACCCAGTACTTC	CATSRDLSGRALETQYF
.	TRBV7-9	TRBJ2-5	.	TGTGCCAGCAGCTTAAATCCGGGAACCGACGTGGAGACCCAGTACTTC	CASSLNPGTDVETQYF
TRBD1	TRBV3-1	TRBJ2-2	many	TGTGCCAGCAGCCAAGTGCCACAGGGGACCGGGGAGCTGTTTTTT	CASSQVPQGTGELFF
.	TRBV4-1	TRBJ1-4	.	TGCGCCAGCGGCCAGGTTTTGAATGAAAAACTGTTTTTT	CASGQVLNEKLFF
TRBD1	TRBV4-2	TRBJ2-7	.	TGTGCCAGCAGCCAAGATTTAAGACAGGGGTACGAGCAGTACTTC	CASSQDLRQGYEQYF
TRBD1	TRBV19	TRBJ2-7	.	TGTGCCAGTAAGGGGACAGGGCCTCCCTACGAGCAGTACTTC	CASKGTGPPYEQYF
TRBD1	TRBV10-3	TRBJ1-2	many	TGTGCCATCAGGACAGGGAGCTTTAACTATGGCTACACCTTC	CAIRTGSFNYGYTF
TRBD1	TRBV2	TRBJ2-7	.	TGTGCCAGCAGGCCGGGACAGGGGCAAGTCTACGAGCAGTACTTC	CASRPGQGQVYEQYF
.	TRBV12-3/TRBV12-4	TRBJ2-5	.	TGTGCCAGCAGTGCCGGCACCACGGGAGAGACCCAGTACTTC	CASSAGTTGETQYF
.	TRBV12-3/TRBV12-4	TRBJ1-5	.	TGTGCCAGCAGTTTAGCCAGGGCCGGCAATCAGCCCCAGCATTTT	CASSLARAGNQPQHF
TRBD2	TRBV28	TRBJ2-5	many	TGTGCCAGCAGTTCGCCCTTAGTAGAGCGGGAGGACGAGACCCAGTACTTC	CASSSPLVEREDETQYF
.	TRBV11-2	TRBJ2-1	many	TGTGCCAGCAGCTTAGGGGGGGGGCCTAATGAGCAGTTCTTC	CASSLGGGPNEQFF
.	TRBV11-2	TRBJ2-1	many	TGTGCCAGCAACCTAAGAGGAGGGGATTCCGATGAGCAGTTCTTC	CASNLRGGDSDEQFF
.	TRBV6-2/TRBV6-3	TRBJ2-5	many	TGTGCCAGCAGTCGCAGGGGTCAGGAGACCCAGTACTTC	CASSRRGQETQYF
.	TRBV6-1	TRBJ2-7	.	TGTGCCAGCAGGGGGGGGCGGGGGGAGCAGTACTTC	CASRGGRGEQYF
.	TRBV7-3	TRBJ1-1	.	TGTGCCAGCAGCTTCCATCGGGGGAGCACTGAAGCTTTCTTT	CASSFHRGSTEAFF
TRBD2	TRBV10-2	TRBJ2-2	few	TGCGCCAGCACCGAACGGCTAGCGGGAGGAGGGCGGGGCACCGGGGAGCTGTTTTTT	CASTERLAGGGRGTGELFF